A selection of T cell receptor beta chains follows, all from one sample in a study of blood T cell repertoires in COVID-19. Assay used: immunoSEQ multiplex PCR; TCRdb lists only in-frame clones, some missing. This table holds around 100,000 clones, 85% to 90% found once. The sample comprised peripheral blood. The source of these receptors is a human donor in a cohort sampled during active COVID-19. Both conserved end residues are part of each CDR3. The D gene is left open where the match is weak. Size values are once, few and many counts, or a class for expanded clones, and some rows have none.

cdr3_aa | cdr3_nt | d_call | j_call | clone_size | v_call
CASTFEYGTFF | TGTGCCAGCACCTTCGAATATGGCACTTTCTTT | . | TRBJ1-1 | . | TRBV12-3/TRBV12-4
CASSSVVYGYTF | TGTGCCAGCAGTTCGGTTGTATATGGCTACACCTTC | . | TRBJ1-2 | . | TRBV28
CAISAGETQYF | TGTGCCATCAGTGCCGGAGAGACCCAGTACTTC | . | TRBJ2-5 | . | TRBV10-3
CASSEGTSAGELFF | TGTGCCAGCAGTGAGGGGACTAGCGCCGGGGAGCTGTTTTTT | TRBD2 | TRBJ2-2 | medium-sized | TRBV6-4
CASSPLADEQFF | TGTGCCAGCTCACCCCTAGCGGATGAGCAGTTCTTC | TRBD2 | TRBJ2-1 | . | TRBV18
CASSFGQGAGNTEAFF | TGCGCCAGCAGCTTCGGGCAGGGGGCGGGAAACACTGAAGCTTTCTTT | TRBD1 | TRBJ1-1 | . | TRBV5-1
CASKRGRGAPTNEKLFF | TGTGCCAGTAAACGGGGCAGGGGGGCCCCGACTAATGAAAAACTGTTTTTT | TRBD1 | TRBJ1-4 | once | TRBV19
CASSPGQTIYEQYF | TGTGCCAGCTCACCGGGACAGACCATCTACGAGCAGTACTTC | TRBD1 | TRBJ2-7 | . | TRBV18
CASSLEAPASSYEQYF | TGTGCCAGCTCACTTGAGGCGCCAGCCAGCTCCTACGAGCAGTACTTC | . | TRBJ2-7 | . | TRBV18
CASSLWQNTGELFF | TGTGCCAGCAGTTTATGGCAGAACACCGGGGAGCTGTTTTTT | . | TRBJ2-2 | . | TRBV6-5
CASRTDRGPNYGYTF | TGTGCCAGCAGGACAGACAGGGGGCCCAACTATGGCTACACCTTC | TRBD1 | TRBJ1-2 | . | TRBV27
CASSSGTVYHNEQFF | TGTGCCAGCAGCTCCGGGACAGTGTATCACAATGAGCAGTTCTTC | TRBD1 | TRBJ2-1 | . | TRBV7-9
CASSSGLAGALGGQYF | TGTGCCAGCAGCTCTGGACTAGCGGGGGCCCTGGGGGGGCAGTATTTT | TRBD2 | TRBJ2-3 | . | TRBV7-9
CASSTTGAQETQYF | TGTGCCAGCTCTACGACAGGGGCCCAAGAGACCCAGTACTTC | TRBD1 | TRBJ2-5 | . | TRBV19
CASSQPLGSDTGELFF | TGCGCCAGCAGCCAACCACTAGGATCCGACACCGGGGAGCTGTTTTTT | . | TRBJ2-2 | . | TRBV4-1
CASSPTGDNEQFF | TGTGCCAGCTCACCGACAGGGGACAATGAGCAGTTCTTC | TRBD1 | TRBJ2-1 | . | TRBV18
CASSTRTGGHTEAFF | TGTGCCAGCAGTACAAGGACAGGGGGCCACACTGAAGCTTTCTTT | TRBD1 | TRBJ1-1 | once | TRBV6-5
CASSYGGNRNTEAFF | TGTGCCAGCAGTTACGGGGGGAACCGGAACACTGAAGCTTTCTTT | . | TRBJ1-1 | . | TRBV6-2/TRBV6-3
CASSLLGQGRWETQYF | TGTGCCAGCAGCTTACTGGGTCAGGGAAGGTGGGAGACCCAGTACTTC | . | TRBJ2-5 | . | TRBV7-2
CASSTNRDGYTF | TGTGCCAGTAGTACCAACAGGGATGGCTACACCTTC | . | TRBJ1-2 | . | TRBV19
CSVAGLAGDLETQYF | TGCAGCGTTGCTGGGCTAGCGGGAGACCTAGAGACCCAGTACTTC | TRBD2 | TRBJ2-5 | . | TRBV29-1
CASGRQINEKLFF | TGTGCCAGCGGAAGACAGATTAATGAAAAACTGTTTTTT | . | TRBJ1-4 | . | TRBV7-6
CASQDGYNSPLHF | TGTGCCAGCCAGGATGGTTATAATTCACCCCTCCACTTT | . | TRBJ1-6 | once | TRBV5-6
CAWRGNRGSYNSPLHF | TGTGCCTGGAGGGGTAACAGGGGCTCCTATAATTCACCCCTCCACTTT | TRBD1 | TRBJ1-6 | few | TRBV30
CASSPRTSGNQETQYF | TGTGCCAGCAGTCCCCGGACTAGCGGGAACCAAGAGACCCAGTACTTC | TRBD2 | TRBJ2-5 | . | TRBV2
CASSERGQGYGYTF | TGTGCCAGCAGCGAGCGGGGACAGGGCTATGGCTACACCTTC | TRBD1 | TRBJ1-2 | . | TRBV5-4
CATRGQGATGELFF | TGTGCCACCCGGGGACAGGGGGCTACCGGGGAGCTGTTTTTT | TRBD1 | TRBJ2-2 | . | TRBV24-1
CASSEALEWDTQYF | TGTGCCAGCAGTGAAGCGCTTGAGTGGGATACGCAGTATTTT | . | TRBJ2-3 | . | TRBV6-1
CASSQGGGITDTQYF | TGTGCCAGCAGCCAAGGGGGGGGCATCACAGATACGCAGTATTTT | . | TRBJ2-3 | . | TRBV3-1/TRBV3-2
CATLPRAPGGGAGNTIYF | TGTGCCACCCTCCCACGGGCCCCGGGCGGGGGGGCTGGAAACACCATATATTTT | . | TRBJ1-3 | . | TRBV7-2
CASSLGGTGASNQPQHF | TGTGCCAGCAGCTTAGGGGGGACAGGAGCTAGCAATCAGCCCCAGCATTTT | TRBD1 | TRBJ1-5 | . | TRBV7-9
CAISESGDPNTEAFF | TGTGCCATCAGTGAGTCTGGAGATCCGAACACTGAAGCTTTCTTT | . | TRBJ1-1 | . | TRBV10-3